The next 2 T cell receptor beta chains were all read from a single sample in a study of shared T cell receptors in the human thymus. Sequencing was performed with immunoSEQ multiplex PCR; in TCRdb, only in-frame clones are kept and a portion is missing. In the table there are 600,000 or so clones, around 87% of which are singletons. In addition, the sample was reused for a study of human thymus T cells.

Material: thymocytes. All receptors derive from a boy younger than two with a congenital heart defect.

This chain uses TRBV5-1 with TRBJ2-3; 12 bases agree with TRBD2. The CDR3 contains 18 residues. Germline V CDR1 and CDR2: SGHRS, YFSETQ. With 4 bases clipped from V and 1 base from J, the junction kept 10 bases outside the gene matches. This CDR3 is CASSHTSGGPGGTDTQYF. The CDR3 DNA reads TGCGCCAGCAGCCATACTAGCGGGGGGCCGGGCGGCACAGATACGCAGTATTTT.

The chain couples TRBV4-1 to TRBJ1-4, with 7 bases aligning to TRBD1. CDR3 length: 14 residues. The germline CDR1 and CDR2 sequences are MGHRA and YSYEKL. V lost 4 bases, J lost 7 bases, and 6 bases stayed unmatched. This CDR3 is CASSLDREGEKLFF. In DNA form, the CDR3 reads TGCGCCAGCAGCCTAGACAGGGAAGGTGAAAAACTGTTTTTT.